Listed here are 10 T cell receptor beta chains from one sample, sequenced in a study of OX40 agonist ivuxolimab in advanced cancers. Libraries were prepared by immunoSEQ multiplex PCR; TCRdb keeps only in-frame clonotypes and omits some of them. This table has about 82,000 clones, 85% to 90% appearing once. Material: CD4+ or CD8+ T cells sorted from blood, obtained in a trial of the OX40 agonist ivuxolimab. The receptors derive from an adult with an advanced solid tumor such as melanoma, head and neck, liver or kidney cancer.

The genes are TRBV19 and TRBJ2-3; D not resolved. Germline CDR1 LNHDA, CDR2 SQIVND (reference sequence). V was shortened by 4 bases and J by 0 bases, with 11 bases between the two germline ends. CDR3 length: 15 residues. The CDR3 reads CASSNRTSSTDTQYF. The CDR3 nucleotides read TGTGCCAGTAGTAACCGGACCTCTAGCACAGATACGCAGTATTTT. Looking up the rest from reference TRBV19 and TRBJ2-3 gives the full variable domain: DGGITQSPKYLFRKEGQNVTLSCEQNLNHDAMYWYRQDPGQGLRLIYYSQIVNDFQKGDIAEGYSVSREKKESFPLTVTSAQKNPTAFYLCASSNRTSSTDTQYFGPGTRLTVL.

The CDR3 loop reads CASEPRSSYEQYF. The CDR3 nucleotides read TGTGCCAGCGAGCCAAGGAGCTCCTACGAGCAGTACTTC. The chain recombines TRBV7-9 with TRBJ2-7; D not resolved. CDR1 SEHNR and CDR2 FQNEAQ come from the germline V gene (reference sequence). V shed 8 bases and J shed 0 bases, with 11 bases lying between them. The CDR3 has 13 amino acids.

The chain uses TRBV7-2 and TRBJ1-2; D perhaps matches TRBD1 (6 bases). Looked up from germline, CDR1 is SGHTA and CDR2 is FQGNSA. The CDR3 is 14 amino acids. V lost 5 bases, J lost 2 bases, and 12 bases lay in between. The CDR3, as DNA: TGTGCCAGCAGCGTCCGGGACAAAAACTATGGCTACACCTTC. It translates to CASSVRDKNYGYTF.

The chain carries TRBV18 and TRBJ2-1; D ambiguous. The ends were cut back, 3 bases at V and 4 bases at J, with 4 bases in the middle. The CDR3 is 12 amino acids. CDR1 is KGHSH, CDR2 LQKENI, per germline. CDR3 in amino acids: CASSPSYNEQFF. In DNA, the CDR3 is TGTGCCAGCTCACCCTCTTACAATGAGCAGTTCTTC.

The rearrangement joins TRBV9 to TRBJ2-5; D may be TRBD2 (6 bases). Germline CDR1 and CDR2: SGDLS and YYNGEE. The CDR3 runs to 16 residues. The V gene lost 2 bases and the J gene lost 7 bases, with 21 bases spanning the gap. The CDR3 spells CASSVGGGSGISTQYF. CDR3 in DNA: TGTGCCAGCAGCGTCGGGGGAGGCTCAGGGATATCGACCCAGTACTTC.

The chain uses TRBV21-1 and TRBJ1-5; the table's D call, TRBD1, has no DNA check behind it. TRBV21-1 is described as a pseudogene. CDR3 length equals 15 residues. The CDR3 region is CASSNRDRGNQPQHF. CDR3 nucleotides: TGTGCCAGCAGCAACCGGGACAGGGGCAATCAGCCCCAGCATTTT.

The genes are TRBV5-5 and TRBJ2-7, with D perhaps matching TRBD2 (6 bases). Germline V gene lookup returns CDR1 SGHKS and CDR2 YYEKEE (reference sequence). The germline V and J ends were trimmed by 4 bases and 3 bases, with 14 bases remaining between them. The CDR3 runs 14 residues. The CDR3 nucleotides read TGTGCCAGCAGCCTGCGGGAAAACGACTACGAGCAGTACTTC. Protein: CASSLRENDYEQYF.

The V and J genes are TRBV18 and TRBJ2-7; D gene uncertain. The CDR3 covers 13 residues. Trimming stripped 5 bases from V and 4 bases from J, with 12 bases between. Germline values: CDR1 KGHSH, CDR2 LQKENI. The CDR3 protein is CASSEAIRYEQYF. CDR3 bases: TGTGCCAGCTCAGAGGCCATTCGGTACGAGCAGTACTTC. The complete variable domain, with remaining parts taken from reference TRBV18 and TRBJ2-7, reads NAGVMQNPRHLVRRRGQEARLRCSPMKGHSHVYWYRQLPEEGLKFMVYLQKENIIDESGMPKERFSAEFPKEGPSILRIQQVVRGDSAAYFCASSEAIRYEQYFGPGTRLTVT.

This clone was seen only a few times. The V call is TRBV29-1, the J call TRBJ2-7, with D possibly matching TRBD1 (6 bases). Trimming removed 1 base at V and 0 bases at J, with 10 bases between. CDR1 and CDR2 (germline): SQVTM, ANQGSEA. This CDR3 has 14 residues. The CDR3 reads CSVEVTGNSYEQYF. The CDR3 coding sequence is TGCAGCGTTGAAGTAACAGGGAACTCCTACGAGCAGTACTTC.

The gene calls are TRBV21-1 and TRBJ2-1; TRBD2 is the table's D call, not checked against the DNA. TRBV21-1 is a listed pseudogene. The length of the CDR3 is 16 residues. CDR3: CASSKGLAGFYNEQFF. DNA for the CDR3: TGTGCCAGCAGCAAGGGACTAGCGGGGTTCTACAATGAGCAGTTCTTC.